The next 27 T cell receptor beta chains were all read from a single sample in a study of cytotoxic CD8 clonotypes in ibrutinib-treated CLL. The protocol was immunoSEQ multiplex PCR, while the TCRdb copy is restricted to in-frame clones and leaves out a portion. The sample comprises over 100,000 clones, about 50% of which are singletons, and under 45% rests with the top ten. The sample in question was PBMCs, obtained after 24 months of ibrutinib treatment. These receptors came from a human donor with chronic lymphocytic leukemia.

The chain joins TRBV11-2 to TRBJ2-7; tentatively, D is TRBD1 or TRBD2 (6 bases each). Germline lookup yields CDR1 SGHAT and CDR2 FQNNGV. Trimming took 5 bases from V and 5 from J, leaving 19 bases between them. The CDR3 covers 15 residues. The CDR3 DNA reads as TGTGCCAGCAGCCCCCAGGGACATAGGGAGGACGAGCAGTACTTC. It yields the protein CASSPQGHREDEQYF.

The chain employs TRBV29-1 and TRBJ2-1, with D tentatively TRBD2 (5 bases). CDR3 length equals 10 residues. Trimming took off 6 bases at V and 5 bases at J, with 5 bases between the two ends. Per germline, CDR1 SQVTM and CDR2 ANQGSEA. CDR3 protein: CSVGDNEQFF. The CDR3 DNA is TGCAGCGTCGGGGACAATGAGCAGTTCTTC.

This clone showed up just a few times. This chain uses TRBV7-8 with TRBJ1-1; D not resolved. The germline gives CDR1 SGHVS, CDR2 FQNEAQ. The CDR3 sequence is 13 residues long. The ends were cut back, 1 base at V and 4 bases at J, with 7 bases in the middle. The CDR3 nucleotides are TGTGCCAGCAGCTTAGTATGGGGCACTGAAGCTTTCTTT. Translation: CASSLVWGTEAFF.

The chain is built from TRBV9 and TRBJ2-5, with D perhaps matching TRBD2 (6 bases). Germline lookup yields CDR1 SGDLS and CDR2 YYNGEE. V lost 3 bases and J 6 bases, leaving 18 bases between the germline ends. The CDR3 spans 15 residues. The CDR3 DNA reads TGTGCCAGCAGCGACGAAAGACTAGGTGGGAAGACCCAGTACTTC. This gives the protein CASSDERLGGKTQYF.

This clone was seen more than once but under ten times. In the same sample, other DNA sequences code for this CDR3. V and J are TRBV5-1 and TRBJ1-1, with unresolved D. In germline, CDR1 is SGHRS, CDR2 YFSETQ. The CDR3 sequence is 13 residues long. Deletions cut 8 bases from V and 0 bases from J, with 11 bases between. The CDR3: CASRTGLNTEAFF. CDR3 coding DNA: TGCGCCAGTAGGACGGGCCTGAACACTGAAGCTTTCTTT.

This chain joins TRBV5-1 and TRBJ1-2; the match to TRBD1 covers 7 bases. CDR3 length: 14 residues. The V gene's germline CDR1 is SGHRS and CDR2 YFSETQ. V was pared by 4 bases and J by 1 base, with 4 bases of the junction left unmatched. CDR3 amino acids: CASSPRQGNYGYTF. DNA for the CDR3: TGCGCCAGCAGCCCGCGACAGGGTAACTATGGCTACACCTTC. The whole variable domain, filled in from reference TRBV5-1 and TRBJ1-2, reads KAGVTQTPRYLIKTRGQQVTLSCSPISGHRSVSWYQQTPGQGLQFLFEYFSETQRNKGNFPGRFSGRQFSNSRSEMNVSTLELGDSALYLCASSPRQGNYGYTFGSGTRLTVV.

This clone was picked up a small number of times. CDR3: CASSEAWGSNQPQHF. In DNA, the CDR3 is TGTGCCAGCAGTGAAGCGTGGGGGAGCAATCAGCCCCAGCATTTT. The V call is TRBV2, the J call TRBJ1-5, with a possible D match to TRBD1 (5 bases). Trimming took 0 bases from V and 1 from J, leaving 7 bases between them. The germline V gene has CDR1 SNHLY and CDR2 FYNNEI. This CDR3 is built from 15 residues.

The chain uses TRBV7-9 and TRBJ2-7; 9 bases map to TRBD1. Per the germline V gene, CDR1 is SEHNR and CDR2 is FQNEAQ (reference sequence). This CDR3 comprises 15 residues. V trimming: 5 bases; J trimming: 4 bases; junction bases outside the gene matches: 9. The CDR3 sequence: CASSVEGQGVYEQYF. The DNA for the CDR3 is TGTGCCAGCAGCGTAGAGGGACAGGGAGTATACGAGCAGTACTTC.

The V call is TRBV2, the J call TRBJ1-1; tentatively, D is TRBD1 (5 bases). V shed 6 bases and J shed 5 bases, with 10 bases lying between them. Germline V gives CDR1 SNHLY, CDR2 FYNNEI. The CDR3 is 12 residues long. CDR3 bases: TGTGCCAGCAGGGGGGGTGGAACTGAAGCTTTCTTT. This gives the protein CASRGGGTEAFF.

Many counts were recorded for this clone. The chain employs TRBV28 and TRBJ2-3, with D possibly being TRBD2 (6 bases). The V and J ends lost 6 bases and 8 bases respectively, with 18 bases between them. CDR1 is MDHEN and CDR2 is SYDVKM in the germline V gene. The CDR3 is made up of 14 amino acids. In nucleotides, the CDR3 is TGTGCCAGCAGCCACCAGAGATGGGGAGGTACGCAGTATTTT. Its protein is CASSHQRWGGTQYF.

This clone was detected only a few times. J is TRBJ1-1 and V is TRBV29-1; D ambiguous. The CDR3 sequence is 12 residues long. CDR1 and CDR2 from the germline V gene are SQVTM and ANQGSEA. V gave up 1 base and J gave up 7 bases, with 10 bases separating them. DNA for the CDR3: TGCAGCGTTGAAGTATCGTTAAATGAAGCTTTCTTT. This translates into CSVEVSLNEAFF.

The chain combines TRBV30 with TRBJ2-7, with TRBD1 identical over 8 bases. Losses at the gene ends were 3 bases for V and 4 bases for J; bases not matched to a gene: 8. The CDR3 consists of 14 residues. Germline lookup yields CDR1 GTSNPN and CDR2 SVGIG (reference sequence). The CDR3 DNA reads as TGTGCCTGGAGGGCAGGGGGCAAAGTTTACGAGCAGTACTTC. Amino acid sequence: CAWRAGGKVYEQYF.

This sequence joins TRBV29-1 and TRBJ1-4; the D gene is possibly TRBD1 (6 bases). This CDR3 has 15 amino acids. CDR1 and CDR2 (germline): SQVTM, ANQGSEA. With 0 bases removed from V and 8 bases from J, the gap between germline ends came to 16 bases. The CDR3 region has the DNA TGCAGCGTTGAAGATTGGACAGTTTTCAAGGAAAAACTGTTTTTT. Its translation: CSVEDWTVFKEKLFF.

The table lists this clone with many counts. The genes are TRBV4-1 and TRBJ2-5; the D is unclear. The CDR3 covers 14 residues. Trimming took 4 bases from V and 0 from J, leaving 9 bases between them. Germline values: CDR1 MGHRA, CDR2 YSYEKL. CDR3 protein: CASSPTDYQETQYF. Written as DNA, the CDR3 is TGCGCCAGCAGCCCGACTGACTACCAAGAGACCCAGTACTTC.

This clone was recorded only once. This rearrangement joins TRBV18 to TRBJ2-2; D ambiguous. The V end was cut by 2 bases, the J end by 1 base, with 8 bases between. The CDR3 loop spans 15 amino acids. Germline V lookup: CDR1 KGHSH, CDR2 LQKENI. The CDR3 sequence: CASSPRAGNTGELFF. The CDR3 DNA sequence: TGTGCCAGCTCACCAAGGGCAGGGAACACCGGGGAGCTGTTTTTT.

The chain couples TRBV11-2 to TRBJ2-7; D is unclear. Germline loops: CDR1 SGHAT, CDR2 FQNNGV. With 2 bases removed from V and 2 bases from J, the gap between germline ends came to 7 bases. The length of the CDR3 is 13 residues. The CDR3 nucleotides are TGTGCCAGCAGCTTAAGGGCTACCTACGAGCAGTACTTC. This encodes CASSLRATYEQYF.

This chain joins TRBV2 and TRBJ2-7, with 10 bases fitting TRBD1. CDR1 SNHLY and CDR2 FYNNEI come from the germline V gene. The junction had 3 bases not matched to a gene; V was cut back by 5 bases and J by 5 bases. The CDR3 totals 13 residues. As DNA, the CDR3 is TGTGCCAGCAGTCCCGGGACAGGGGACGAGCAGTACTTC. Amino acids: CASSPGTGDEQYF. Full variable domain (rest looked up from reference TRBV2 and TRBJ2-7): EPEVTQTPSHQVTQMGQEVILRCVPISNHLYFYWYRQILGQKVEFLVSFYNNEISEKSEIFDDQFSVERPDGSNFTLKIRSTKLEDSAMYFCASSPGTGDEQYFGPGTRLTVT.

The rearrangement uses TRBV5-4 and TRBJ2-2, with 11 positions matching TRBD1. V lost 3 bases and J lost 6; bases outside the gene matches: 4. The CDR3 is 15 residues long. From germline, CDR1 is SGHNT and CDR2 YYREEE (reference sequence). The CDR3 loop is CASSSGQGAAGELFF. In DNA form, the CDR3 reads TGTGCCAGCAGCTCCGGACAGGGGGCCGCCGGGGAGCTGTTTTTT.

For the CDR3, the DNA is TGTGCCAGTAGTACCGGAGGCTACGAGCAGTACTTC. The encoded protein is CASSTGGYEQYF. The chain links TRBV19 to TRBJ2-7, with D perhaps matching TRBD2 (5 bases). V dropped 4 bases and J dropped 3 bases, with 7 bases sitting between them. Germline assignment: CDR1 LNHDA and CDR2 SQIVND (reference sequence). The CDR3 covers 12 residues.

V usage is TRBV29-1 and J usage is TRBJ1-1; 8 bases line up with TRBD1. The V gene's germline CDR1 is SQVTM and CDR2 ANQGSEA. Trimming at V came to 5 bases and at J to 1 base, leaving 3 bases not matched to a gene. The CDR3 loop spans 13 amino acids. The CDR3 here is CSVKTGANTEAFF. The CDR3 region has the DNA TGCAGCGTTAAGACAGGGGCGAACACTGAAGCTTTCTTT.

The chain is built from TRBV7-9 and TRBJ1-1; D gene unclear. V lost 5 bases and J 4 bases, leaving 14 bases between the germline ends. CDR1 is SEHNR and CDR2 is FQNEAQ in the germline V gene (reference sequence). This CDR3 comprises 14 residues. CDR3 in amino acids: CASSHQVGTTEAFF. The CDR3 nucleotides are TGTGCCAGCAGCCACCAGGTAGGAACCACTGAAGCTTTCTTT.

The CDR3 spells CASSRRASGGDEQYF. Here the CDR3 DNA reads TGTGCCAGCAGCCGGCGGGCTAGCGGGGGTGACGAGCAGTACTTC. The chain has TRBV7-8 and TRBJ2-7; 10 positions match TRBD2. Trimming cost V 5 bases and J 5 bases; bases outside gene matches: 9. Germline-derived CDR1 and CDR2 are SGHVS and FQNEAQ. CDR3 length: 15 amino acids.

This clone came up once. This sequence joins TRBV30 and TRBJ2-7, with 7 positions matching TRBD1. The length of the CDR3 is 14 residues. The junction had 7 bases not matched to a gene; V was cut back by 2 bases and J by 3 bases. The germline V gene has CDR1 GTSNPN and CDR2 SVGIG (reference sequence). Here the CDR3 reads CAWSPRDRDYEQYF. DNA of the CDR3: TGTGCCTGGAGTCCGAGGGACAGAGACTACGAGCAGTACTTC.

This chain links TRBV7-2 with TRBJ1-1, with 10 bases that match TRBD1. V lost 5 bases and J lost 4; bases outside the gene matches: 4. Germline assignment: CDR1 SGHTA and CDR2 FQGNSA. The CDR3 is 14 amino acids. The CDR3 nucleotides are TGTGCCAGCAGCCCTCGGACAGGGGGCACTGAAGCTTTCTTT. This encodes CASSPRTGGTEAFF.

As DNA, the CDR3 is TGTGCCAGCAGCTTAGCTGTGACAGGGAACCCCTACAATGAGCAGTTCTTC. This sequence encodes CASSLAVTGNPYNEQFF. The chain combines TRBV11-1 with TRBJ2-1, with 7 bases that match TRBD1. CDR1 is SGHAT, CDR2 FQDESV, per germline (reference sequence). Trimming at V came to 0 bases and at J to 2 bases, leaving 7 bases not matched to a gene. This CDR3 region has 17 residues.

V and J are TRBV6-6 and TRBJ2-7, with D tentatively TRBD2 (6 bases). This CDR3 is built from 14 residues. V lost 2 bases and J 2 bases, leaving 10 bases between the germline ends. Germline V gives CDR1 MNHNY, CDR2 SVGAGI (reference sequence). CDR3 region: CASSYQAGPYEQYF. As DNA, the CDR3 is TGTGCCAGCAGTTACCAAGCGGGTCCCTACGAGCAGTACTTC.

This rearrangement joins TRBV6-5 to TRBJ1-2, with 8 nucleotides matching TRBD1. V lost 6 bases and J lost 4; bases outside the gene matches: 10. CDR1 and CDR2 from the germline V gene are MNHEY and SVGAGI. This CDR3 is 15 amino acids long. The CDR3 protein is CASRVQGAGSYGYTF. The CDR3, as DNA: TGTGCCAGCAGGGTCCAGGGGGCGGGTAGCTATGGCTACACCTTC.